The rows below give T cell receptor beta chains drawn from one sample of a study of T cell responses to AZD1222 COVID-19 vaccine. The table came from immunoSEQ multiplex PCR; TCRdb's copy has only in-frame clones and leaves some out. The repertoire holds over 70,000 clones, with roughly 80% as singletons. Here the sequenced sample was peripheral blood, taken 28 days after the second dose of the MenACWY control vaccine. The source is an adult who received the MenACWY meningococcal vaccine as a control. Both conserved end residues are trimmed from each CDR3. Fields, in order: J gene, V gene, D gene, CDR3 protein. A D gene is named only where the DNA matches it firmly.

TRBJ2-5 | TRBV11-2 | . | ASSRTGIGETQY
TRBJ1-1 | TRBV2 | . | ASSTGRGTEAF
TRBJ1-1 | TRBV15 | . | ATSRRGGTEAF
TRBJ1-5 | TRBV19 | TRBD1 | ASSPQGDQPQH
TRBJ1-2 | TRBV6-5 | . | ASSSLISGPNGYT
TRBJ2-3 | TRBV7-9 | TRBD1 | ASSPTGGSSDTQY
TRBJ2-3 | TRBV3-1/TRBV3-2 | TRBD2 | ASSPGGATDTQY
TRBJ2-7 | TRBV27 | . | ASSLSPTYEQY
TRBJ1-3 | TRBV9 | . | ASSEGVHLSGNTIY
TRBJ1-2 | TRBV28 | . | ASSSLGLTFYGYT
TRBJ2-1 | TRBV5-4 | . | ASSLAGTVAPNEQF
TRBJ1-3 | TRBV30 | . | AWNGGGLSGNTIY
TRBJ1-6 | TRBV5-4 | . | ASSIDRPPSPLH
TRBJ1-2 | TRBV5-6 | . | ASSFAGEERGYT
TRBJ2-7 | TRBV19 | . | ASSLQKGNYEQY
TRBJ2-2 | TRBV30 | . | AWSVGPANTGELF
TRBJ1-1 | TRBV13 | . | ASSRRRGIMNTEAF
TRBJ2-3 | TRBV19 | . | ASSPSGLETDTQY
TRBJ2-3 | TRBV2 | TRBD2 | ASSSGTSGGAHTQY
TRBJ1-1 | TRBV20-1 | TRBD1 | SASTGQGRRTEAF
TRBJ1-5 | TRBV6-5 | . | ASSYSGPGQPQH
TRBJ1-3 | TRBV7-8 | . | ASSLGGTNTIY
TRBJ2-5 | TRBV6-5 | . | ASSWGPEETQY
TRBJ1-2 | TRBV7-9 | . | ASSPSGQIMGGYT
TRBJ2-1 | TRBV11-2 | . | ASSTPRGGNEQF
TRBJ1-2 | TRBV10-3 | TRBD1 | AISESRGHYGYT
TRBJ2-1 | TRBV18 | . | ASSPPYRNEQF
TRBJ1-1 | TRBV19 | . | ASRPREGRFTEAF
TRBJ2-2 | TRBV30 | . | AWSRLANTGELF
TRBJ2-1 | TRBV30 | TRBD1 | AWSGHISVPGTGIEGNEQF
TRBJ2-7 | TRBV4-1 | . | ASSQDSQTYEQY
TRBJ1-6 | TRBV30 | . | AWRGTPNSPLH
TRBJ1-1 | TRBV19 | . | ASSPHRGNTEAF
TRBJ1-5 | TRBV28 | . | ASSLLGRNQPQH
TRBJ1-1 | TRBV29-1 | . | SVVGGSPRNTEAF